The rows below give T cell receptor beta chains drawn from one sample of a study of blood T cells in healthy people across ages. TCRdb processed the 5' RACE reads anew with MiXCR; each CDR3 protein has one entry. The sample has roughly 1.9 million distinct CDR3 sequences; about two fifths are singletons. The specimen was blood. The receptors come from a human donor in good health. CDR3s include the opening cysteine and the closing phenylalanine or tryptophan. The order of the fields is J gene, V gene, clone size, D gene, CDR3 protein, CDR3 DNA. A D gene is named only where the DNA matches it firmly. Some rows mark clone size as missing; the rest say once, few, many or name a class of expanded clone.

J: TRBJ2-4
V: TRBV20-1
size: NA
D: NA
CDR3: CSASPAGAKNIQYF
DNA: TGCAGTGCTAGTCCCGCGGGAGCCAAAAACATTCAGTACTTC

J: TRBJ2-7
V: TRBV3-1
size: few
D: NA
CDR3: CASSPRGREQYF
DNA: TGTGCCAGCTCACCCAGGGGCCGCGAGCAGTACTTC

J: TRBJ1-2
V: TRBV4-1
size: NA
D: NA
CDR3: CASSQAGGVNYGYTF
DNA: TGCGCCAGCAGCCAAGCCGGGGGGGTCAACTATGGCTACACCTTC

J: TRBJ2-3
V: TRBV3-1
size: NA
D: NA
CDR3: CASSQHSITDTQYF
DNA: TGTGCCAGCAGCCAGCACTCAATCACAGATACGCAGTATTTT

J: TRBJ1-1
V: TRBV9
size: few
D: NA
CDR3: CASSVDQGSGTEAFF
DNA: TGTGCCAGCAGCGTAGATCAGGGATCAGGGACTGAAGCTTTCTTT

J: TRBJ2-7
V: TRBV7-8
size: NA
D: NA
CDR3: CASSFVTGYSYERYF
DNA: TGTGCCAGCAGCTTCGTAACAGGTTACTCCTACGAGCGGTACTTC

J: TRBJ1-1
V: TRBV4-1
size: NA
D: NA
CDR3: CASSQTFGQLNTEAFF
DNA: TGCGCCAGCAGCCAAACATTCGGACAACTAAACACTGAAGCTTTCTTT

J: TRBJ2-3
V: TRBV29-1
size: few
D: NA
CDR3: CSGGPGTDTQYF
DNA: TGCAGCGGTGGACCAGGCACAGATACGCAGTATTTT

J: TRBJ1-1
V: TRBV18
size: NA
D: NA
CDR3: CASSPEQGGGTEAFF
DNA: TGTGCCAGCTCACCGGAACAGGGTGGAGGGACTGAAGCTTTCTTT

J: TRBJ2-4
V: TRBV29-1
size: NA
D: NA
CDR3: CSVVTDLAKNIQYF
DNA: TGCAGCGTTGTGACAGATCTAGCCAAAAACATTCAGTACTTC

J: TRBJ2-5
V: TRBV6-2/TRBV6-3
size: few
D: NA
CDR3: CASTNRVAFKETQYF
DNA: TGTGCCAGCACTAATCGAGTAGCGTTTAAAGAGACCCAGTACTTC

J: TRBJ1-5
V: TRBV24-1
size: NA
D: NA
CDR3: CATSDYGDQPQHF
DNA: TGTGCCACCAGTGATTACGGAGATCAGCCCCAGCATTTT

J: TRBJ1-1
V: TRBV12-3/TRBV12-4
size: NA
D: NA
CDR3: CASSSLGQTEAFF
DNA: TGTGCCAGCAGTTCCCTCGGACAAACTGAAGCTTTCTTT

J: TRBJ2-3
V: TRBV13
size: NA
D: NA
CDR3: CASSSGTHIGSDAQYF
DNA: TGTGCCAGCAGTTCCGGGACGCACATTGGATCAGATGCGCAGTATTTT

J: TRBJ1-1
V: TRBV10-3
size: NA
D: NA
CDR3: CAIRPGGEGTEAFF
DNA: TGTGCCATCAGGCCCGGGGGGGAAGGCACTGAAGCTTTCTTT

J: TRBJ2-3
V: TRBV2
size: NA
D: NA
CDR3: CASRDPLDTQYF
DNA: TGTGCCAGCCGGGACCCCCTGGATACGCAGTATTTT

J: TRBJ2-2
V: TRBV6-5
size: NA
D: NA
CDR3: CASKVPWGANTGELFF
DNA: TGTGCCAGCAAGGTTCCCTGGGGGGCCAACACCGGGGAGCTGTTTTTT

J: TRBJ2-1
V: TRBV20-1
size: NA
D: NA
CDR3: CSASPGADINEQFF
DNA: TGCAGTGCTAGTCCAGGGGCCGATATCAATGAGCAGTTCTTC

J: TRBJ2-1
V: TRBV29-1
size: NA
D: TRBD2
CDR3: CSVAGPSGAHNEQFF
DNA: TGCAGCGTCGCGGGCCCTAGCGGGGCACACAATGAGCAGTTCTTC

J: TRBJ1-3
V: TRBV11-2
size: NA
D: NA
CDR3: CASRPKDRLWDTIYF
DNA: TGTGCCAGCAGACCCAAGGACAGACTTTGGGACACCATATATTTT

J: TRBJ2-5
V: TRBV20-1
size: few
D: NA
CDR3: CSASFPGLQQETQYF
DNA: TGCAGTGCTAGCTTCCCCGGACTACAACAAGAGACCCAGTACTTC

J: TRBJ2-3
V: TRBV29-1
size: NA
D: TRBD1
CDR3: CSVKQGSDTQYF
DNA: TGCAGCGTCAAACAGGGGTCGGATACGCAGTATTTT

J: TRBJ2-3
V: TRBV4-2
size: NA
D: TRBD2
CDR3: CASSHVSGGTDTQYF
DNA: TGTGCCAGCAGCCATGTCAGCGGGGGCACAGATACGCAGTATTTT

J: TRBJ1-6
V: TRBV9
size: few
D: NA
CDR3: CASSPYRDPTNSPLHF
DNA: TGTGCCAGCAGCCCATACCGGGACCCAACGAATTCACCCCTCCACTTT

J: TRBJ2-5
V: TRBV6-2/TRBV6-3
size: NA
D: NA
CDR3: CASSPSLGGETQYF
DNA: TGTGCCAGCAGTCCCTCACTGGGAGGAGAGACCCAGTACTTC

J: TRBJ1-5
V: TRBV7-9
size: NA
D: TRBD1
CDR3: CASSLGGDRGQPQHF
DNA: TGTGCCAGCAGCTTAGGAGGAGACAGGGGACAGCCCCAGCATTTT

J: TRBJ2-7
V: TRBV12-3/TRBV12-4
size: NA
D: NA
CDR3: CASRQRTPYEQYF
DNA: TGTGCCAGCAGGCAGAGGACACCCTACGAGCAGTACTTC

J: TRBJ2-7
V: TRBV5-1
size: few
D: TRBD1
CDR3: CASSRRQGVYYEQYF
DNA: TGCGCCAGCAGCCGACGACAGGGGGTCTACTACGAGCAGTACTTC

J: TRBJ2-3
V: TRBV5-5
size: NA
D: NA
CDR3: CASTLEGADTQYF
DNA: TGTGCCAGCACCTTGGAAGGGGCTGATACGCAGTATTTT

J: TRBJ1-5
V: TRBV6-1
size: NA
D: TRBD1
CDR3: CASETGVSSNQPQHF
DNA: TGTGCCAGTGAGACAGGGGTGAGTAGCAATCAGCCCCAGCATTTT

J: TRBJ1-2
V: TRBV13
size: NA
D: NA
CDR3: CASSSTGKDYGYTF
DNA: TGTGCCAGCAGCTCTACCGGGAAGGACTATGGCTACACCTTC

J: TRBJ2-1
V: TRBV6-5
size: NA
D: TRBD2
CDR3: CASSLKRGALYNEQFF
DNA: TGTGCCAGCAGTTTAAAGCGGGGGGCGCTGTACAATGAGCAGTTCTTC

J: TRBJ2-3
V: TRBV29-1
size: NA
D: NA
CDR3: CSVEPRSFNTQYF
DNA: TGCAGCGTTGAACCCCGATCTTTTAATACGCAGTATTTT

J: TRBJ1-2
V: TRBV7-6
size: NA
D: NA
CDR3: CASSLETHYGYTF
DNA: TGTGCCAGCAGCCTTGAGACCCACTATGGCTACACCTTC

J: TRBJ2-7
V: TRBV20-1
size: few
D: TRBD1
CDR3: CSARAPQGQGVDYEQYF
DNA: TGCAGTGCTAGAGCACCCCAGGGACAGGGGGTGGACTACGAGCAGTACTTC

J: TRBJ2-1
V: TRBV6-2/TRBV6-3
size: few
D: TRBD2
CDR3: CASQRGGGPPFYNEQFF
DNA: TGTGCCAGCCAAAGGGGCGGGGGACCTCCCTTCTACAATGAGCAGTTCTTC

J: TRBJ2-1
V: TRBV5-1
size: few
D: TRBD2
CDR3: CASSPRSGGNSYNEQFF
DNA: TGCGCCAGCAGCCCGCGAAGCGGGGGGAATTCCTACAATGAGCAGTTCTTC

J: TRBJ1-1
V: TRBV9
size: NA
D: NA
CDR3: CASSATLLDTEAFF
DNA: TGTGCCAGCAGCGCCACCCTTTTGGACACTGAAGCTTTCTTT

J: TRBJ2-5
V: TRBV29-1
size: few
D: NA
CDR3: CSGGQETQYF
DNA: TGCAGCGGGGGTCAAGAGACCCAGTACTTC

J: TRBJ1-2
V: TRBV19
size: few
D: NA
CDR3: CAGASGETGIDGYTF
DNA: TGTGCCGGCGCCAGCGGGGAAACGGGAATTGATGGCTACACCTTC

J: TRBJ2-1
V: TRBV12-3/TRBV12-4
size: NA
D: NA
CDR3: CASSSGQGVINEQFF
DNA: TGTGCCAGCAGTTCGGGGCAGGGCGTAATCAATGAGCAGTTCTTC

J: TRBJ2-1
V: TRBV4-1
size: few
D: TRBD2
CDR3: CASSQLMSGPGGEQFF
DNA: TGCGCCAGCAGCCAGCTCATGTCCGGGCCGGGAGGTGAGCAGTTCTTC

J: TRBJ2-5
V: TRBV12-3/TRBV12-4
size: NA
D: NA
CDR3: CAGSLGGMVETQYF
DNA: TGTGCCGGCAGTTTAGGAGGAATGGTGGAGACCCAGTACTTC

J: TRBJ2-5
V: TRBV6-6
size: NA
D: NA
CDR3: CASSYSTTGAQETQYF
DNA: TGTGCCAGCAGTTACTCGACTACGGGGGCCCAAGAGACCCAGTACTTC

J: TRBJ1-2
V: TRBV4-2
size: NA
D: NA
CDR3: CASSQEHGGGRTGYGYTF
DNA: TGTGCCAGCAGCCAAGAGCACGGTGGGGGCAGGACGGGTTATGGCTACACCTTC

J: TRBJ2-7
V: TRBV5-1
size: few
D: TRBD1
CDR3: CASSWGDRTYEQYF
DNA: TGCGCCAGCAGCTGGGGGGACAGGACCTACGAGCAGTACTTC

J: TRBJ2-7
V: TRBV30
size: NA
D: TRBD1
CDR3: CAWSYPGGSYEQYF
DNA: TGTGCCTGGAGTTACCCAGGGGGCTCCTACGAGCAGTACTTC

J: TRBJ1-1
V: TRBV9
size: NA
D: NA
CDR3: CASSAGPGGTEAFF
DNA: TGTGCCAGCAGCGCTGGGCCAGGCGGAACTGAAGCTTTCTTT

J: TRBJ1-1
V: TRBV4-1
size: NA
D: NA
CDR3: CASSQGFLEVEAFF
DNA: TGCGCCAGCAGCCAGGGATTTTTGGAAGTTGAAGCTTTCTTT

J: TRBJ2-5
V: TRBV7-8
size: NA
D: TRBD2
CDR3: CASSDPLLTSRETQYF
DNA: TGTGCCAGCAGCGACCCGCTGCTGACTAGCAGGGAGACCCAGTACTTC

J: TRBJ2-3
V: TRBV5-1
size: NA
D: TRBD1
CDR3: CASSYSGTGADTQYF
DNA: TGCGCCAGCAGCTATTCCGGGACAGGGGCAGATACGCAGTATTTT

J: TRBJ2-2
V: TRBV20-1
size: NA
D: TRBD2
CDR3: CSARVYGGSTGELFF
DNA: TGCAGTGCTAGAGTATACGGGGGGAGCACCGGGGAGCTGTTTTTT

J: TRBJ2-1
V: TRBV7-3
size: NA
D: NA
CDR3: CASSLMGGLSSYNEQFF
DNA: TGTGCCAGCAGCTTAATGGGGGGGCTAAGCTCCTACAATGAGCAGTTCTTC

J: TRBJ2-3
V: TRBV20-1
size: NA
D: TRBD2
CDR3: CSAVAGGSTDTQYF
DNA: TGCAGTGCGGTAGCGGGGGGTAGCACAGATACGCAGTATTTT